Below, 11 T cell receptor beta chains from the same sample are listed, as sequenced in a study of post-analysis software for immune sequencing data (dated by TCRdb to 2014 to 2015). The method was PCR. Sequencer: Illumina HiSeq 2500. To reduce PCR and sequencing biases, unique molecular identifiers were built into the TCR beta cDNA libraries. TCRdb trimmed the raw reads at Q25, called clones with MiXCR and kept productive beta chains. A single entry per CDR3 protein holds the most common genes and DNA from its merged rows. This sample comprises around 400,000 distinct CDR3 sequences, approximately 42% of them detected only once. The ten biggest clones cover 7.5% to 8.5% of the sample. No antigens are known for them. Points the paper makes about the study in general: Significantly higher frequencies in patients than in controls were found for roughly five TRBV segments, including TRBV5-6, TRBV5-1 and TRBV20-1.

The sample was blood. The receptors originated from a girl aged 2-10 years with multiple sclerosis.

The genes are TRBV6-1 and TRBJ2-7; 11 positions agree with TRBD1. The CDR3 sequence is 15 residues long. Germline V gene sequence: CDR1 MNHNS, CDR2 SASEGT. V lost 7 bases to trimming and J lost 0 bases; unmatched junction nucleotides: 5. As DNA, the CDR3 is TGTGCCAGCATTGAGGGACAGGGGGTCTCCTACGAGCAGTACTTC. It codes for CASIEGQGVSYEQYF.

There are a few counts of this clonotype. The CDR3 reads CSVEWREHQETQYF. CDR3 sequence (DNA): TGCAGCGTCGAATGGCGGGAACACCAAGAGACCCAGTACTTC. V and J are TRBV29-1 and TRBJ2-5, with D perhaps TRBD2 (6 bases). There are 14 residues in the CDR3. The germline V gene has CDR1 SQVTM and CDR2 ANQGSEA. Trimming shortened V by 6 bases and J by 0 bases, and 14 bases separated the two germline ends.

The V call is TRBV23-1, the J call TRBJ2-1; 12 bases agree with TRBD2. TRBV23-1 is an ORF; its function is uncertain. Unmatched junction bases numbered 6, after V lost 4 bases and J lost 5 bases. The CDR3 is 16 amino acids. DNA of the CDR3: TGCGCCAGCAGTCCAACCGGACTAGCGGGGAACAATGAGCAGTTCTTC. This encodes CASSPTGLAGNNEQFF.

There are a few counts of this clonotype. The chain is built from TRBV12-3 or TRBV12-4 and TRBJ2-3; D remains unclear. Trimming cost V 1 base and J 4 bases, with 12 bases left between them. CDR3 length: 15 residues. For the CDR3, the DNA is TGTGCCAGCAGTTTAGGGGCGGCCGGGTCAGATACGCAGTATTTT. Protein sequence: CASSLGAAGSDTQYF.

The chain carries TRBV10-2 and TRBJ2-2; 9 bases map to TRBD2. This CDR3 is 15 amino acids long. CDR1 and CDR2 from the germline V gene are WSHSY and SAAADI. The ends lost 7 bases at V and 4 bases at J; junction bases unmatched: 7. CDR3: CASTSGGRPTGELFF. The CDR3 nucleotides are TGCGCCAGCACCAGCGGGGGGCGGCCCACCGGGGAGCTGTTTTTT.

V and J are TRBV7-9 and TRBJ1-4; D is possibly TRBD1 (5 bases). The CDR3 extends over 16 amino acids. Trimming shortened V by 5 bases and J by 6 bases, and 19 bases separated the two germline ends. Germline assignment: CDR1 SEHNR and CDR2 FQNEAQ (reference sequence). The CDR3 protein is CASSPGPGQRDEKLFF. In DNA form, the CDR3 reads TGTGCCAGCAGCCCGGGACCGGGGCAGAGGGATGAAAAACTGTTTTTT.

V usage is TRBV29-1 and J usage is TRBJ2-7, with 7 bases fitting TRBD1. Germline V gene data show CDR1 as SQVTM and CDR2 as ANQGSEA. This CDR3 has 14 residues. V lost 5 bases to trimming and J lost 4 bases; unmatched junction nucleotides: 11. CDR3 nucleotides: TGCAGCGTTTTAGAGGGGGCGCAGGGATACGAGCAGTACTTC. Amino acid sequence: CSVLEGAQGYEQYF.

The gene calls are TRBV2 and TRBJ2-5; TRBD1 matches at 10 bases. Germline CDR1 and CDR2: SNHLY and FYNNEI. The ends lost 3 bases at V and 7 bases at J; junction bases unmatched: 11. The length of the CDR3 is 16 residues. CDR3 sequence: CASSEMGQGPDGTQYF. The CDR3 DNA reads TGTGCCAGCAGTGAGATGGGACAGGGGCCGGATGGGACCCAGTACTTC.

This clonotype was recorded at least ten times. V and J are TRBV12-3 or TRBV12-4 and TRBJ2-7, with TRBD1 identical over 7 bases. V lost 3 bases to trimming and J lost 1 base; unmatched junction nucleotides: 0. The CDR3 spans 13 residues. As DNA, the CDR3 is TGTGCCAGCAGTTTGACAGGGTCCTACGAGCAGTACTTC. Protein product: CASSLTGSYEQYF.

This clonotype has just a few counts. The gene calls are TRBV5-1 and TRBJ1-1; possible D gene TRBD1, 6 bases. Trimming took off 0 bases at V and 4 bases at J, with 13 bases between the two ends. The CDR3 totals 15 residues. Germline values: CDR1 SGHRS, CDR2 YFSETQ. CDR3 sequence reads: CASSLAGGRSTEAFF. The CDR3 coding sequence is TGCGCCAGCAGCTTGGCTGGGGGGCGTAGCACTGAAGCTTTCTTT.

V usage is TRBV3-1 and J usage is TRBJ1-1; unclear D gene. This CDR3 region has 16 residues. In germline, CDR1 is LGHDT, CDR2 YNNKEL (reference sequence). V was clipped by 0 bases and J by 3 bases, with 14 bases between them. CDR3 nucleotide sequence: TGTGCCAGCAGCCAAGATCATTCGGGGTTGGACACTGAAGCTTTCTTT. Amino acids: CASSQDHSGLDTEAFF.